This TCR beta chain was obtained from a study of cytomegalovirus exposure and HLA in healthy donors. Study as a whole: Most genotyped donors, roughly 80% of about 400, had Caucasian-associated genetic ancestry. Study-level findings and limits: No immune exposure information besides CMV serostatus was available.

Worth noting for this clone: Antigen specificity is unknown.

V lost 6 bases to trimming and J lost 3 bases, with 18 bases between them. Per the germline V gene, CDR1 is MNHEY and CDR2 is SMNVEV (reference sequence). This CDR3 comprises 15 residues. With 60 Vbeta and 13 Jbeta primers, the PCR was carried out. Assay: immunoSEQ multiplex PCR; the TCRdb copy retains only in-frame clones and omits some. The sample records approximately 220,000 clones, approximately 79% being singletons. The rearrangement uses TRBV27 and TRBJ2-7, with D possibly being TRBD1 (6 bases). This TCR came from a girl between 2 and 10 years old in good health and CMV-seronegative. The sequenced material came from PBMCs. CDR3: CASRSTGIGVYEQYF. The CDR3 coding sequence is TGTGCCAGCAGATCCACAGGGATCGGGGTCTACGAGCAGTACTTC.